These T cell receptor beta chains were read from a single sample in a study of cytomegalovirus exposure and HLA in healthy donors. Only in-frame clones appear in the TCRdb table, and some are missing; sequencing was by immunoSEQ multiplex PCR. The sample includes around 110,000 clones, roughly 76% seen only once; the top ten take about 2%. Sample: PBMCs. The receptors here all came from a man aged 30-40 years in good health and CMV-seronegative. CDR3s include the opening cysteine and the closing phenylalanine or tryptophan. A D gene is named only where the DNA matches it firmly. Clone size is not always given. Where it is, it says once, few, many or a class for expanded clones.

d_call	v_call	clone_size	j_call	cdr3_nt	cdr3_aa
TRBD1	TRBV18	.	TRBJ1-5	TGTGCCAGCTCACCAACGGGACAGGGGTCCAATCAGCCCCAGCATTTT	CASSPTGQGSNQPQHF
TRBD1	TRBV7-6	.	TRBJ2-1	TGTGCCAGCAGCTTGACGACAGGGATCAATGAGCAGTTCTTC	CASSLTTGINEQFF
TRBD2	TRBV5-1	.	TRBJ2-3	TGCGCCAGCAGCTTGGGCCTTAGCGGGGGGGTCACAGATACGCAGTATTTT	CASSLGLSGGVTDTQYF
TRBD1	TRBV6-5	.	TRBJ1-1	TGTGCCAGCAGCCTCTTCGTTCAGGGGGCAGGGGCTTTCTTT	CASSLFVQGAGAFF
TRBD1	TRBV5-6	once	TRBJ2-7	TGTGCCAGCAGCCTCGGACAGGGGGCGAATGAGCAGTACTTC	CASSLGQGANEQYF
.	TRBV18	.	TRBJ1-6	TGTGCCAGCTCACCCAAGGGGGTTAGGGGTTTTTCGTATAATTCACCCCTCCACTTT	CASSPKGVRGFSYNSPLHF
TRBD1	TRBV2	.	TRBJ1-1	TGTGCCACCAAGAGGGACAGGGAAGGCACTGAAGCTTTCTTT	CATKRDREGTEAFF
.	TRBV5-1	few	TRBJ2-7	TGCGCCAGCAGCTTGGGACACGATTCCTACGAGCAGTACTTC	CASSLGHDSYEQYF
.	TRBV6-6	.	TRBJ2-1	TGTGCCAGCAGTTACTCGGCGGCACCCGAGCAGTTCTTC	CASSYSAAPEQFF
TRBD1	TRBV6-1	.	TRBJ2-3	TGTGCCAGCAGGGCAGACAGGGGGCAGGTAGATACGCAGTATTTT	CASRADRGQVDTQYF
.	TRBV18	.	TRBJ1-5	TGTGCCAGCTCACCACCGGTTAGAATCAGCGGGGGCCGGGGCAATCAGCCCCAGCATTTT	CASSPPVRISGGRGNQPQHF
TRBD2	TRBV9	few	TRBJ2-3	TGTGCCAGCAGCGAAGGGACTAGCGGGCTCGGAGATACGCAGTATTTT	CASSEGTSGLGDTQYF
.	TRBV29-1	.	TRBJ2-3	TGCAGCGCGGACCTCCGGACAGAGCGTGCAGATACGCAGTATTTT	CSADLRTERADTQYF
TRBD1	TRBV2	.	TRBJ1-1	TGTGCCAGCAGCGCGCAAACACAGGGGTTGACTGAAGCTTTCTTT	CASSAQTQGLTEAFF
TRBD1	TRBV19	few	TRBJ2-1	TGTGCCAGTGCCCCACCGGGACAGGGGACCTACAATGAGCAGTTCTTC	CASAPPGQGTYNEQFF
TRBD1	TRBV18	.	TRBJ1-6	TGTGCCAGCTCACCACTTACCCGGACAGGGGATAGCTCCTATAATTCACCCCTCCACTTT	CASSPLTRTGDSSYNSPLHF
TRBD2	TRBV27	.	TRBJ2-7	TGTGCCAGCTTAAGGGCGGGGGAAGGCGAGCAGTACTTC	CASLRAGEGEQYF
.	TRBV19	.	TRBJ2-3	TGTGCCAGTACCGTCGCCCCGGGGGTAAGCACAGATACGCAGTATTTT	CASTVAPGVSTDTQYF
.	TRBV6-1	.	TRBJ1-5	TGTGCCAGCAGACGGACCGGGGGCAATCAGCCCCAGCATTTT	CASRRTGGNQPQHF
TRBD2	TRBV15	.	TRBJ2-3	TGTGCCACCAGCGTACCGGGGGGGCCAACAGATACGCAGTATTTT	CATSVPGGPTDTQYF
TRBD1	TRBV7-9	.	TRBJ1-1	TGTGCCAGCAGCTACCTACAGGGGGCCACTGAAGCTTTCTTT	CASSYLQGATEAFF
.	TRBV30	once	TRBJ1-4	TGTGCCTGGCGCAGGGGATTCGAAAAACTGTTTTTT	CAWRRGFEKLFF
.	TRBV10-2	.	TRBJ2-3	TGCGCCAGCAGTGATTGGGTGGGGGCCACTGGCACAGATACGCAGTATTTT	CASSDWVGATGTDTQYF
.	TRBV6-4	.	TRBJ2-3	TGTGCCAGCAGTGCAGGGGCTTCAGATACGCAGTATTTT	CASSAGASDTQYF
.	TRBV5-1	once	TRBJ2-3	TGCGCCAGCAGCTTGGCCCAGGGCGGCACAGATACGCAGTATTTT	CASSLAQGGTDTQYF
.	TRBV4-3	once	TRBJ2-5	TGCGCCAGCAGTCTACATCCTGGGGGGGGGCCTGGGGGAGAGACCCAGTACTTC	CASSLHPGGGPGGETQYF
.	TRBV6-1	few	TRBJ2-6	TGTGCCAGCAGTGACCGTTTTGATGGGGCCAACGGCCTGACTTTC	CASSDRFDGANGLTF
.	TRBV5-1	.	TRBJ2-5	TGCGCCAGCGAGAAAGGACAGACCGGCCAAGAGACCCAGTACTTC	CASEKGQTGQETQYF
.	TRBV21-1	.	TRBJ1-3	TGTGCCAGCAGCAAAGGTAATTTGGGCCTTCCTTCCAACTCTGGAAACACCATATATTTT	CASSKGNLGLPSNSGNTIYF
TRBD1	TRBV7-9	.	TRBJ2-7	TGTTCCAGCAGCTTAAGGGGACAGGGGATATACGAGCAGTACTTC	CSSSLRGQGIYEQYF
TRBD2	TRBV4-2	.	TRBJ2-3	TGTGCCAGCAGCCAAGATGGGGGACTAGGAGCAGATACGCAGTATTTT	CASSQDGGLGADTQYF
.	TRBV11-2	few	TRBJ1-3	TGTGCCAGCAACGCCGGGGGAAGCTCTGGAAACACCATATATTTT	CASNAGGSSGNTIYF
.	TRBV2	.	TRBJ1-4	TGTGCCAGCAGACGGACCAGGGAAGCTAATGAAAAACTGTTTTTT	CASRRTREANEKLFF
.	TRBV5-4	.	TRBJ2-3	TGTGCCAGCAGTCAGTCGGGTAGCACAGATACGCAGTATTTT	CASSQSGSTDTQYF
.	TRBV6-5	.	TRBJ1-2	TGTGCCAGCAGTTACTCGAGGGGAGTAGCGGATGGCTACACCTTC	CASSYSRGVADGYTF
.	TRBV4-1	.	TRBJ1-1	TGCGCCAGCAGCCAAGTTATTATTGCGGCAGGGCCTGAAGCTTTCTTT	CASSQVIIAAGPEAFF
TRBD1	TRBV10-3	.	TRBJ2-5	TGTGCCACCGCGACAGGGGAGGAGACCCAGTACTTC	CATATGEETQYF
TRBD2	TRBV2	.	TRBJ2-4	TGTGCCAGCAGTGAAGAGGGCTTACTAGCGGGGGGGGGAAACATTCAGTACTTC	CASSEEGLLAGGGNIQYF
.	TRBV4-1	.	TRBJ2-1	TGCGCCAGCAGCCAAGATGGGCAGGGGTTGACTGAGCAGTTCTTC	CASSQDGQGLTEQFF
TRBD2	TRBV5-1	.	TRBJ2-3	TGCGCCAGCAGCTTGAGGGGACTAGCCACAGATACGCAGTATTTT	CASSLRGLATDTQYF
.	TRBV28	once	TRBJ2-2	TGTGCCAGCATAGCGATGAGGAACACCGGGGAGCTGTTTTTT	CASIAMRNTGELFF
.	TRBV7-9	.	TRBJ1-2	TGTTCCAGCAGCTTGGCCGGCTACACCTTC	CSSSLAGYTF
.	TRBV10-1	.	TRBJ2-3	TGCGCCAGCAGTGACGGCGGGACGACAGATACGCAGTATTTT	CASSDGGTTDTQYF
.	TRBV6-5	.	TRBJ2-7	TGTGCCAGCAGTTATAAAATGGCCGGAGAAGGAGGAGAGCAGTACTTC	CASSYKMAGEGGEQYF
TRBD1	TRBV27	.	TRBJ2-4	TGTGCCAGCAGCATGGGACAGGGTTTAGCCAAAAACATTCAGTACTTC	CASSMGQGLAKNIQYF
.	TRBV6-1	.	TRBJ1-5	TGTGCCAGCAGTTACTTCACGGGTTTT	CASSYFTGF
.	TRBV7-8	.	TRBJ1-1	TGTGCCAGCAGCCATCCTACAGAGAACACTGAAGCTTTCTTT	CASSHPTENTEAFF
.	TRBV10-2	.	TRBJ1-5	TGCGCCAGCAGTGAGTCCCCAGGGCCGGGCAATCAGCCCCAGCATTTT	CASSESPGPGNQPQHF
.	TRBV7-2	.	TRBJ2-3	TGTGCCAGCAGCTTGGGACTCCGAGGGGATACGCAGTATTTT	CASSLGLRGDTQYF
.	TRBV6-1	.	TRBJ2-6	TGTGCCAGCAGTGAAGGACACTCTGGGGCCAACGGCCTGACTTTC	CASSEGHSGANGLTF
TRBD1	TRBV6-5	.	TRBJ2-7	TGTGCCAGCAGTTACTCGAGGGGACAGTACTACGAGCAGTACTTC	CASSYSRGQYYEQYF
.	TRBV18	few	TRBJ1-4	TGTGCCAGCTCACCCGTCGGGAATGAAAAACTGTTTTTT	CASSPVGNEKLFF
TRBD1	TRBV19	.	TRBJ2-2	TGTGCCAGTAGTACCTATAACAGGGGGCTTTTAGCCGGGGAGCTGTTTTTT	CASSTYNRGLLAGELFF
.	TRBV2	.	TRBJ2-1	TGTGCCACCCCCCCCAGCTCCTACAATGAGCAGTTCTTC	CATPPSSYNEQFF
.	TRBV18	.	TRBJ2-3	TGTGCCAGCTCCATAGGGGCCGGCACAGATACGCAGTATTTT	CASSIGAGTDTQYF